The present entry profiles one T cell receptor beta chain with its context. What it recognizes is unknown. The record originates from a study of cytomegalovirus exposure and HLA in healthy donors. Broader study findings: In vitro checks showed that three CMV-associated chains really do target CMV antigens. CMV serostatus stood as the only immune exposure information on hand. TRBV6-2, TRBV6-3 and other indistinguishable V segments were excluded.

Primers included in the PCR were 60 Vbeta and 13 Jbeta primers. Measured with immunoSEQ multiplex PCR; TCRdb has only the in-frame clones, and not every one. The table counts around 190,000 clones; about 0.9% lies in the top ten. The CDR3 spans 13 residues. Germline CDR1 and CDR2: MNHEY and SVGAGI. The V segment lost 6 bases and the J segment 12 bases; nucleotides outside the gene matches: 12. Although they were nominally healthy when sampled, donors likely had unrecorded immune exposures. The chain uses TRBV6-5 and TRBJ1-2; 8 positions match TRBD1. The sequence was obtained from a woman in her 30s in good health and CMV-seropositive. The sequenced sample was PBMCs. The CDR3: CASSLDRVAGHTF. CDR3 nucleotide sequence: TGTGCCAGCAGCCTGGACAGGGTAGCGGGCCACACCTTC.